Following are 10 T cell receptor beta chains from one sample sequenced in a study of T-cell reconstitution after alpha-beta-depleted transplantation in children. Unique molecular identifiers tagged the TCRbeta library. TCRdb ran MiXCR on the PCR reads and lists one entry per CDR3 protein. The sample contains about a million distinct CDR3 sequences, about 31% of which appear only once. The sample consisted of PBMCs, mostly from graft donor cells, taken 360 days after TCRalphabeta/CD19-depleted stem cell transplant. These receptors came from a boy under three years old who had a stem cell transplant for SCID, so the T cells may come from the graft donor.

The chain couples TRBV12-3 or TRBV12-4 to TRBJ2-3; TRBD2 agrees at 12 bases. This CDR3 is built from 20 residues. V lost 4 bases and J lost 2; bases outside the gene matches: 16. The CDR3 reads CASSSLLTSGGVLDTDTQYF. Written as DNA, the CDR3 is TGTGCCAGCAGTTCCCTACTGACTAGCGGGGGCGTCCTGGACACAGATACGCAGTATTTT.

This clonotype was observed a few times. The rearrangement links TRBV11-2 to TRBJ2-1, with D perhaps TRBD2 (5 bases). Trimming removed 1 base at V and 4 bases at J, with 14 bases between. CDR1 is SGHAT and CDR2 is FQNNGV in the germline V gene. This CDR3 is built from 16 residues. The CDR3 DNA reads TGTGCCAGCAGCTTAGTTGGTCCCCGGGGATACAATGAGCAGTTCTTC. Translating it yields CASSLVGPRGYNEQFF.

This clonotype was seen more than once but under ten times. The gene calls are TRBV28 and TRBJ1-5; D gene uncertain. CDR1 and CDR2 (germline): MDHEN, SYDVKM. The CDR3 loop spans 15 amino acids. Trimming left V 4 bases short and J 3 bases short, with 13 bases between. CDR3 loop: CASSSGAASNQPQHF. The CDR3 DNA reads TGTGCCAGCAGTTCCGGAGCGGCTTCCAATCAGCCCCAGCATTTT.

As DNA, the CDR3 is TGTGCCAGCACCATAGGAGGATATTCGAACACTGAAGCTTTCTTT. Protein sequence: CASTIGGYSNTEAFF. This sequence joins TRBV4-2 and TRBJ1-1; D remains ambiguous. CDR3 size: 15 residues. Germline values: CDR1 LGHNA, CDR2 YNFKEQ. Trimming shortened V by 7 bases and J by 1 base, and 16 bases separated the two germline ends.

The J gene is TRBJ2-7, the V gene TRBV12-3 or TRBV12-4; 7 positions match TRBD1. The ends lost 6 bases at V and 1 base at J; junction bases unmatched: 15. CDR3 size: 17 residues. DNA for the CDR3: TGTGCCAGCAGCCCCCACCGGCCGGGACAGAGATCCTACGAGCAGTACTTC. This encodes CASSPHRPGQRSYEQYF.

This clonotype appeared once. The chain has TRBV6-2 or TRBV6-3 and TRBJ2-1; possibly TRBD2 for D (7 bases). This CDR3 is 16 amino acids long. V was cut by 2 bases and J by 0 bases, with 11 bases left in between. From germline, CDR1 is MNHEY and CDR2 SVGEGT. The CDR3 sequence is CASSYRAGASYNEQFF. The CDR3 DNA follows: TGTGCCAGCAGTTACAGGGCGGGGGCCTCCTACAATGAGCAGTTCTTC.

V and J are TRBV4-1 and TRBJ2-5; TRBD1 might be the D (5 bases). The germline V and J ends were trimmed by 4 bases and 11 bases, with 11 bases remaining between them. The CDR3 totals 11 residues. Germline CDR1 reads MGHRA; CDR2 reads YSYEKL. The chain's CDR3 is CASSLDSRQYF. The CDR3 coding sequence is TGCGCCAGCAGCCTCGACAGCAGGCAGTACTTC.

This rearrangement joins TRBV11-3 to TRBJ2-2; D is ambiguous. CDR3 length equals 14 residues. Trimming removed 3 bases from V and 2 bases from J, with 7 bases in between. Germline lookup yields CDR1 SGHNT and CDR2 YENEEA. The CDR3 protein is CASSFVSNTGELFF. Written as DNA, the CDR3 is TGTGCCAGCAGCTTTGTGTCTAACACCGGGGAGCTGTTTTTT.

The V gene is TRBV28, the J gene TRBJ2-5, with TRBD2 as a possible D gene (5 bases). The CDR3 runs to 15 residues. V was trimmed by 8 bases and J by 4 bases, leaving 20 bases between them. The germline V gene encodes CDR1 MDHEN and CDR2 SYDVKM. CDR3 residues: CASGRPSLGGETQYF. As DNA, the CDR3 is TGTGCCAGCGGACGTCCGAGCCTCGGAGGAGAGACCCAGTACTTC.

This clonotype was found a few times. The rearrangement links TRBV12-3 or TRBV12-4 to TRBJ2-1; 8 nucleotides line up with TRBD1. This CDR3 contains 16 residues. The ends lost 0 bases at V and 6 bases at J; junction bases unmatched: 7. The CDR3 DNA reads TGTGCCAGCAGTTTAGCAGGACAGGGTATCGTCAATGAGCAGTTCTTC. This encodes CASSLAGQGIVNEQFF.